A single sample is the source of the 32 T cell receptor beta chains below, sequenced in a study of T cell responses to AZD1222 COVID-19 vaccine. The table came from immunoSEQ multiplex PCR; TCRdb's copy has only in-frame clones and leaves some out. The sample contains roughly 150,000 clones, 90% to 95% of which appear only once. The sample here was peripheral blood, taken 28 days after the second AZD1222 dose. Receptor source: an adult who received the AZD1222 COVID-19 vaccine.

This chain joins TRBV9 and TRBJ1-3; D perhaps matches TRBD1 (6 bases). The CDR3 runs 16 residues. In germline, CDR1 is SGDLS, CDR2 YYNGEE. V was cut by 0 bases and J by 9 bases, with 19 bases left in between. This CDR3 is CASSVGLRTESSTIYF. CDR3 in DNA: TGTGCCAGCAGCGTAGGGCTTAGGACAGAATCGAGCACCATATATTTT.

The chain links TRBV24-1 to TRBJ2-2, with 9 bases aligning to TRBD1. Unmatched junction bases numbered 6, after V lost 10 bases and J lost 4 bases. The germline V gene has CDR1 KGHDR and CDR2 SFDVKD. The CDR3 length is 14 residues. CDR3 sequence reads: CATTTGGFTGELFF. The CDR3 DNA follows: TGTGCCACTACAACAGGGGGCTTCACCGGGGAGCTGTTTTTT.

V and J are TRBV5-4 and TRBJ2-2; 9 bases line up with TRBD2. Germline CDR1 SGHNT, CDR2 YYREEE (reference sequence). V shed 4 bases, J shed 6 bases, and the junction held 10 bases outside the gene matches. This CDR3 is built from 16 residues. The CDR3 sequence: CASSQLSGSKAGELFF. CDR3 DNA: TGTGCCAGCAGCCAACTTAGCGGGAGCAAGGCCGGGGAGCTGTTTTTT. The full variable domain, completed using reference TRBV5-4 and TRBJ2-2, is ETGVTQSPTHLIKTRGQQVTLRCSSQSGHNTVSWYQQALGQGPQFIFQYYREEENGRGNFPPRFSGLQFPNYSSELNVNALELDDSALYLCASSQLSGSKAGELFFGEGSRLTVL.

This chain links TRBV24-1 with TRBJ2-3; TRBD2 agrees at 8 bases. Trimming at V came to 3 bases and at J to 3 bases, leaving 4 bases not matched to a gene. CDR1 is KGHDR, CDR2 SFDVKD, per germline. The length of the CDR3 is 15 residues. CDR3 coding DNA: TGTGCCACCAGTGATGCCGGCGGGAGGACAGATACGCAGTATTTT. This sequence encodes CATSDAGGRTDTQYF.

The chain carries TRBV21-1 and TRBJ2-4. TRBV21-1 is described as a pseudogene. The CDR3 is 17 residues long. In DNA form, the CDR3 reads TGTGCCAGTGTACCCGGGACGCGTTCTAGGGTCAAAAACATTCAGTACTTC. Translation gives CASVPGTRSRVKNIQYF.

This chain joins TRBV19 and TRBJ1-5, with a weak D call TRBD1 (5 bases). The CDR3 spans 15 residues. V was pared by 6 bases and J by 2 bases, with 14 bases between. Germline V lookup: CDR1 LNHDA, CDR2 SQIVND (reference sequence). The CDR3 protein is CASRPAGLGNQPQHF. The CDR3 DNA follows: TGTGCCAGTAGACCGGCGGGGCTGGGCAATCAGCCCCAGCATTTT.

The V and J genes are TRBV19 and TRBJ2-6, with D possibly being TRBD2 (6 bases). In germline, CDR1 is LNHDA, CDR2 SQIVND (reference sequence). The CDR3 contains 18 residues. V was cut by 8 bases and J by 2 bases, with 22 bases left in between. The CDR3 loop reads CASRTPGPWGAGANVLTF. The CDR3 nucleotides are TGTGCCAGTCGTACCCCCGGGCCTTGGGGGGCTGGGGCCAACGTCCTGACTTTC. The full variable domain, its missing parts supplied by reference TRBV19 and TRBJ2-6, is DGGITQSPKYLFRKEGQNVTLSCEQNLNHDAMYWYRQDPGQGLRLIYYSQIVNDFQKGDIAEGYSVSREKKESFPLTVTSAQKNPTAFYLCASRTPGPWGAGANVLTFGAGSRLTVL.

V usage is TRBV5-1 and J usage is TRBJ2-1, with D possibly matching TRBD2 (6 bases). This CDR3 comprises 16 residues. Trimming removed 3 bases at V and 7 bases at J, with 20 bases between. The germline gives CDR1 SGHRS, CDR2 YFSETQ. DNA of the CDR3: TGCGCCAGCAGCTCCGTTTTAGCGGCCTCTTGGAATGAGCAGTTCTTC. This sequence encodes CASSSVLAASWNEQFF.

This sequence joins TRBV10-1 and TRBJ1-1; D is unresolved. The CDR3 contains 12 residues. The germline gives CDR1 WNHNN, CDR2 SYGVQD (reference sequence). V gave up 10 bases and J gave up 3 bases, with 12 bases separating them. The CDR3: CATSGLDTEAFF. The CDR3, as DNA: TGCGCCACCTCCGGGCTCGACACTGAAGCTTTCTTT.

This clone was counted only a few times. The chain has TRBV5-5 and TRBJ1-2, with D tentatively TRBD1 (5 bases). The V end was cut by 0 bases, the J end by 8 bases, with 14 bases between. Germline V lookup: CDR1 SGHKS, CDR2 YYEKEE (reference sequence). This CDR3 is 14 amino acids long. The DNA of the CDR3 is TGTGCCAGCAGCTTGGGGGTAGGGGTGACAGGCTACACCTTC. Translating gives CASSLGVGVTGYTF.

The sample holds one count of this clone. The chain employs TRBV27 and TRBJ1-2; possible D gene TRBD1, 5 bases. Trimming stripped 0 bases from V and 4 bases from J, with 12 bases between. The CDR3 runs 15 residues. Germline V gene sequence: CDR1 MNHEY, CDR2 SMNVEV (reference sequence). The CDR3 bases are TGTGCCAGCAGTTTATCGTGGGGCCCCACCTATGGCTACACCTTC. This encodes CASSLSWGPTYGYTF.

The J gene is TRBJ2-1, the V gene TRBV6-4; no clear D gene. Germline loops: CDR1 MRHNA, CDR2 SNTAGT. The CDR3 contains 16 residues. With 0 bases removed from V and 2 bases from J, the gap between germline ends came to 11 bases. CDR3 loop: CASSDSRRGPYNEQFF. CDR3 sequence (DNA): TGTGCCAGCAGTGACTCACGGCGTGGGCCCTACAATGAGCAGTTCTTC.

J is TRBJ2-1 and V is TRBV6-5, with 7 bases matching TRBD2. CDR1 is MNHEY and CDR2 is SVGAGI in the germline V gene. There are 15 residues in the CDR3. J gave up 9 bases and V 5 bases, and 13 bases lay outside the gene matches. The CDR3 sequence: CASSPVGGPGGEQFF. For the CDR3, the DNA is TGTGCCAGCAGTCCTGTGGGAGGGCCTGGAGGTGAGCAGTTCTTC.

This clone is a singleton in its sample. The CDR3 DNA is TGTGCCAGCAGTTGGGGGGTTCCCTACGAGCAGTACTTC. This encodes CASSWGVPYEQYF. This chain joins TRBV6-2 or TRBV6-3 and TRBJ2-7; the D gene is possibly TRBD2 (6 bases). Germline CDR1 and CDR2: MNHEY and SVGEGT. Trimming took 4 bases from V and 2 from J, leaving 9 bases between them. The CDR3 runs 13 residues.

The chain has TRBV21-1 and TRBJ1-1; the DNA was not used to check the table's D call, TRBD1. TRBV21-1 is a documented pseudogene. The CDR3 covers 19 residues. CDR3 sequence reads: CASSKDRASRTRVNTEAFF. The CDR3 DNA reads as TGTGCCAGCAGCAAAGACAGGGCAAGTCGTACCCGGGTGAACACTGAAGCTTTCTTT.

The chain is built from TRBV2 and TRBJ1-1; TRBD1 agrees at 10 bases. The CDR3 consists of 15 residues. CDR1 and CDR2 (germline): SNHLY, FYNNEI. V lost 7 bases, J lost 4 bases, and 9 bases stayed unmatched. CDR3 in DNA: TGTGCCAGCACAGCTAGACAGGGGGCCGGCACTGAAGCTTTCTTT. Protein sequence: CASTARQGAGTEAFF.

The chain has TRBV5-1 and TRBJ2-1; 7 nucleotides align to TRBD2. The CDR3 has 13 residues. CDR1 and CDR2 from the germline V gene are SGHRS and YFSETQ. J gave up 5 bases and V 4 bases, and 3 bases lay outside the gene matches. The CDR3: CASSRGEDNEQFF. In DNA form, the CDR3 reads TGCGCCAGCAGCCGGGGGGAGGACAATGAGCAGTTCTTC.

CDR3 sequence reads: CASSFFLGETQYF. The CDR3 DNA follows: TGTGCCAGCAGCTTTTTTTTAGGGGAGACCCAGTACTTC. The V and J genes are TRBV13 and TRBJ2-5; D gene uncertain. The germline gives CDR1 PRHDT, CDR2 FYEKMQ (reference sequence). The CDR3 is 13 amino acids. The germline V and J ends were trimmed by 3 bases and 5 bases, with 10 bases remaining between them.

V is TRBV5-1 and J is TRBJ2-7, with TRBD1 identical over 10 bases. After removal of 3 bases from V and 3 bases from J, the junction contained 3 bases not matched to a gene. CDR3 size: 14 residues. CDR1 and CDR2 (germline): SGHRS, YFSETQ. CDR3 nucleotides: TGCGCCAGCAGCTCCGGGACAGGGGACTACGAGCAGTACTTC. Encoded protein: CASSSGTGDYEQYF.

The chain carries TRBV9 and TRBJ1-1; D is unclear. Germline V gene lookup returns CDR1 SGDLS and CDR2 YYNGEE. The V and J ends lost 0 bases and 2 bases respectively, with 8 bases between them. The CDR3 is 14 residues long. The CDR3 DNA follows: TGTGCCAGCAGCGTAGCGAACGGTAACACTGAAGCTTTCTTT. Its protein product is CASSVANGNTEAFF.

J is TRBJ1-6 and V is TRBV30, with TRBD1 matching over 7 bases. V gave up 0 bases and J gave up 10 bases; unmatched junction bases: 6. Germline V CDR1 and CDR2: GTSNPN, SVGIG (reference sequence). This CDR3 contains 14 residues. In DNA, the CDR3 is TGTGCCTGGAGTGTACGAGGGGGCAGATCACCCCTCCACTTT. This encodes CAWSVRGGRSPLHF.

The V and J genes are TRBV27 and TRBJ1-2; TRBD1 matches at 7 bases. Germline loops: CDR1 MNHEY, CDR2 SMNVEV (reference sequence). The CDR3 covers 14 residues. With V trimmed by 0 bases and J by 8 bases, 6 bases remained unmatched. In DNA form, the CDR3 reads TGTGCCAGCAGTTTATCTCCAGGGGGTGTAGGCTACACCTTC. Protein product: CASSLSPGGVGYTF.

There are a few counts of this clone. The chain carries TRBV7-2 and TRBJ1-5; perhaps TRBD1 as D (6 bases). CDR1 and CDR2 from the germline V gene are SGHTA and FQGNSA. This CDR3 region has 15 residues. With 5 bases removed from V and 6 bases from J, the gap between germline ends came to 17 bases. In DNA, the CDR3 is TGTGCCAGCAGCCCGGCCATGGGGGCAGGTCAGCCCCAGCATTTT. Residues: CASSPAMGAGQPQHF.

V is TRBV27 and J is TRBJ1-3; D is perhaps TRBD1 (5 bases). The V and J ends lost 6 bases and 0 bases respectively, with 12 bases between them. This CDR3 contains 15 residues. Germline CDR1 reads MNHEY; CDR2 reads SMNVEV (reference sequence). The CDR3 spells CASSRTGNSGNTIYF. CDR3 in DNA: TGTGCCAGCAGCCGAACAGGAAACTCTGGAAACACCATATATTTT.

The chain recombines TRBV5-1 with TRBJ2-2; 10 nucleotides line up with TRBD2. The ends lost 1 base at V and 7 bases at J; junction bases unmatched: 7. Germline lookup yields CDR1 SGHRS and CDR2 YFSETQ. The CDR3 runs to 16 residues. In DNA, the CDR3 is TGCGCCAGCAGCTTGTCAAGCGGGAGGGCCGGCGGGGAGCTGTTTTTT. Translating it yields CASSLSSGRAGGELFF.

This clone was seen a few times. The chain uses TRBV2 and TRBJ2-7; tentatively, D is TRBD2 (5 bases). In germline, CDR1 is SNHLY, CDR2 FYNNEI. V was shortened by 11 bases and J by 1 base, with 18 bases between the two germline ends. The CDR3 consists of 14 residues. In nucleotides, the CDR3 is TGTGCCGGATCCCCTAGCAGGCTTTCCTACGAGCAGTACTTC. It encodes CAGSPSRLSYEQYF.

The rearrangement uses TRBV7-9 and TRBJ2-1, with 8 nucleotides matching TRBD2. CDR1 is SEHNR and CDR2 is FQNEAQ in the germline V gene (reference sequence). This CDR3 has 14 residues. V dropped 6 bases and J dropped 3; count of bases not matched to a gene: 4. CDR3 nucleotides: TGTGCCAGCAGAGCGGGAGTCAACTACAATGAGCAGTTCTTC. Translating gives CASRAGVNYNEQFF.

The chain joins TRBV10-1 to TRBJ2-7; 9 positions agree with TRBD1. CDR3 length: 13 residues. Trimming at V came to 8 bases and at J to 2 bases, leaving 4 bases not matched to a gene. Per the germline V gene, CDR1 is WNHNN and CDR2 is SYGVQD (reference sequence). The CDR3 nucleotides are TGCGCCAGCGGGACAGGGACTACCTACGAGCAGTACTTC. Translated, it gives CASGTGTTYEQYF.

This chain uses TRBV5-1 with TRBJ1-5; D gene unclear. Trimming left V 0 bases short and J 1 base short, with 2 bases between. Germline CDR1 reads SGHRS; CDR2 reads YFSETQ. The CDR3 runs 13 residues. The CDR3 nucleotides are TGCGCCAGCAGCTTGGGGAGCAATCAGCCCCAGCATTTT. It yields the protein CASSLGSNQPQHF.

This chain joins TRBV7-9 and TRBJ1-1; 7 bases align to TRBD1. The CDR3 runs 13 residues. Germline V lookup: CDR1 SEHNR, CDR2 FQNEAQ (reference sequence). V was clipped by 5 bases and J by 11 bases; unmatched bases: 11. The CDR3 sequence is CASSPTGIWGAFF. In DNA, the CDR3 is TGTGCCAGCAGCCCGACAGGGATATGGGGGGCTTTCTTT.

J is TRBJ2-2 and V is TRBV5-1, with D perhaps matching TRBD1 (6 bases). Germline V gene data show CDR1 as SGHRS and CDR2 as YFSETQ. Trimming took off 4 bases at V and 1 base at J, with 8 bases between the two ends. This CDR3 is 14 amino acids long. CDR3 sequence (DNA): TGCGCCAGCAGCAAGGGACAGAACACCGGGGAGCTGTTTTTT. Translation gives CASSKGQNTGELFF. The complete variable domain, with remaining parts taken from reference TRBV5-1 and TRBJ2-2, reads KAGVTQTPRYLIKTRGQQVTLSCSPISGHRSVSWYQQTPGQGLQFLFEYFSETQRNKGNFPGRFSGRQFSNSRSEMNVSTLELGDSALYLCASSKGQNTGELFFGEGSRLTVL.

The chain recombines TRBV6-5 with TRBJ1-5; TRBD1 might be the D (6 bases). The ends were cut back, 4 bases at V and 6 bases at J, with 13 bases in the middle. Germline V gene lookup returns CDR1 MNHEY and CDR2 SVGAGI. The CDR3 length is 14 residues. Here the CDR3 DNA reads TGTGCCAGCAGTTCAGGAGGGGGGGGTCAGCCCCAGCATTTT. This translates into CASSSGGGGQPQHF.